The rows below give T cell receptor beta chains drawn from one sample of a study of lymphopenia after photon versus proton radiotherapy. Measured with immunoSEQ multiplex PCR; TCRdb has only the in-frame clones, and not every one. The repertoire has tens of thousands of clones, approximately 84% of them found once; the top ten carry more than 12%. The material sequenced was peripheral blood, taken from a patient treated with proton-based radiotherapy. The receptor source for this set is a woman between 65 and 79 years old with pancreatic cancer. Each CDR3 is given with its conserved first and last residue.

j_gene	v_gene	CDR3aa
TRBJ2-1	TRBV7-9	CASGPSIAGAYNEQFF
TRBJ2-3	TRBV30	CAWSTAGQSDTQYF
TRBJ2-1	TRBV7-9	CASSLTSGPNEQFF
TRBJ2-2	TRBV5-4	CASSFGEANTGELFF
TRBJ2-7	TRBV7-2	CASSLNNWGQSSYEQYF
TRBJ2-2	TRBV6-5	CASSSPGPGELFF
TRBJ2-7	TRBV21-1	CASSKGTGHEQYF
TRBJ2-2	TRBV11-2	CASSRRGNTGELFF
TRBJ2-7	TRBV5-4	CASSLGAPEQYF
TRBJ1-2	TRBV29-1	CSVDTHTGTGERGF
TRBJ2-7	TRBV29-1	CSVVGTQDLYEQYF
TRBJ2-7	TRBV11-3	CASSFQFGQHYEQYF
TRBJ1-4	TRBV7-8	CASSPGEVTWEKLFF
TRBJ1-6	TRBV28	CASSPGRFDNSPLHF
TRBJ1-2	TRBV9	CASSATGHIGGYTF
TRBJ2-7	TRBV6-1	CASTGTAAYEQYF
TRBJ1-1	TRBV28	CASSLGTASTEAFF
TRBJ1-1	TRBV27	CASSLQPGMNTEAFF
TRBJ2-3	TRBV28	CASSPPSRTDTQYF
TRBJ1-3	TRBV27	CASRRGGGNTIYF
TRBJ1-2	TRBV4-1	CASSPRTGPPKNYGYTF
TRBJ2-3	TRBV7-3	CASSFGTRGTDTQYF
TRBJ1-6	TRBV7-3	CASSPGGNSPLHF
TRBJ1-2	TRBV4-2	CASSQVASFNYGYTF
TRBJ2-1	TRBV19	CASSIGTGVNEQFF
TRBJ2-7	TRBV28	CASRETSGSSYEQYF
TRBJ2-6	TRBV11-2	CASSLTAGSLTGANVLTF